This T cell receptor beta chain emerged from a study of T cell changes during pregnancy in multiple sclerosis (dated by TCRdb to between 2017 and 2020). In the study overall: In women with multiple sclerosis, the researchers looked at how the T cell repertoire shifted as pregnancy progressed.

The library relied on the immunoSEQ multiplex PCR assay. The source is immuneACCESS, and TCRdb retained only in-frame sequences with V and J called. Part of the clones is not carried over; for the studies checked, unresolved V genes explain less than half of this, and the remainder is unexplained. The sample profile shows about 40,000 clones; 93% of them were found once. The ten largest make up approximately 0.38% of the sample. A remark on this clone: The specificity of this receptor is unknown. Base quality data are lacking; no much larger clone is found one base away.

CDR1 and CDR2, looked up from the germline V gene, are SGHTA and FQGNSA. The CDR3 covers 14 residues, taking in both the cysteine and the phenylalanine. CDR3 DNA is the only sequence kept; it has 42 bases, read in frame from the first base. V drops 3 bases and J drops 2 bases, leaving 10 bases in between. This clonotype was sampled from a female donor with multiple sclerosis, enrolled in a pregnancy study. Here the chain combines TRBV7-2 and TRBJ1-2, with the D gene too uncertain to name. The sequencing here drew on CD4+ T cells from peripheral blood mononuclear cells, taken in the first trimester of pregnancy. The nucleotide sequence reads TGTGCCAGCAGCTTCGGGGAGGGAAACTATGGCTACACCTTC. The encoded protein is CASSFGEGNYGYTF.